The T cell receptor beta chain under discussion was sequenced for a study of blood T cells in healthy people across ages. Primers used in a second PCR of about 6 to 11 cycles were a sample-barcoded 5' primer and a J-beta primer mix. TCRdb fed the 5' RACE reads into MiXCR, producing one record per CDR3 protein. The sample has about 600,000 distinct CDR3 sequences, under 55% seen once. The CDR3 spans 16 residues. Germline V lookup: CDR1 SGHRS, CDR2 YFSETQ. V dropped 1 base and J dropped 1 base, with 12 bases sitting between them. This clonotype was detected a few times. This TCR derives from a man older than 75 in good health. The rearrangement links TRBV5-1 to TRBJ2-1, with D tentatively TRBD2 (6 bases). Input material: blood. For the CDR3, the DNA is TGCGCCAGCAGCTTGTCACTAGCCCAATCCTACAATGAGCAGTTCTTC. This sequence encodes CASSLSLAQSYNEQFF.